These 31 T cell receptor beta chains share one sample of origin, sequenced in a study of blood T cell repertoires in COVID-19. The protocol was immunoSEQ multiplex PCR, while the TCRdb copy is restricted to in-frame clones and leaves out a portion. Of about 280,000 clones in the sample, around 90% were seen once. Sequenced: PBMCs or T cells enriched from blood (not recorded which). Receptor source: a woman aged 30 to 39 with acute COVID-19.

The V and J genes are TRBV7-3 and TRBJ2-2, with TRBD1 as a possible D gene (6 bases). In germline, CDR1 is SGHTA, CDR2 FQGTGA. The V and J ends lost 4 bases and 5 bases respectively, with 11 bases between them. CDR3 size: 14 residues. CDR3 amino acids: CASSSATGTGELFF. The CDR3 region has the DNA TGTGCCAGCAGCTCAGCGACAGGAACCGGGGAGCTGTTTTTT. The full variable domain, its missing parts supplied by reference TRBV7-3 and TRBJ2-2, is GAGVSQTPSNKVTEKGKYVELRCDPISGHTALYWYRQSLGQGPEFLIYFQGTGAADDSGLPNDRFFAVRPEGSVSTLKIQRTERGDSAVYLCASSSATGTGELFFGEGSRLTVL.

This sequence joins TRBV19 and TRBJ1-6, with D perhaps matching TRBD1 (6 bases). Between the trimmed V and J ends, which lost 7 bases and 6 bases, there was a span of 16 bases. CDR3 length: 15 residues. Germline CDR1 LNHDA, CDR2 SQIVND (reference sequence). CDR3 bases: TGTGCCAGTAAACGCGAGGGGGATTCTAATTCACCCCTCCACTTT. Translated: CASKREGDSNSPLHF.

This chain uses TRBV11-1 with TRBJ2-7; D might be TRBD1 (6 bases). The length of the CDR3 is 16 residues. The ends were cut back, 0 bases at V and 5 bases at J, with 17 bases in the middle. Germline assignment: CDR1 SGHAT and CDR2 FQDESV (reference sequence). This CDR3 is CASSLANRASGNEQYF. The CDR3 bases are TGTGCCAGCAGCTTAGCCAACAGGGCCTCAGGAAACGAGCAGTACTTC.

This clone occurred once. J is TRBJ2-5 and V is TRBV6-2 or TRBV6-3; 10 bases line up with TRBD1. CDR1 MNHEY and CDR2 SVGEGT come from the germline V gene. With V trimmed by 3 bases and J by 5 bases, 15 bases remained unmatched. The length of the CDR3 is 18 residues. DNA for the CDR3: TGTGCCAGCAGTTATATCGTCGGGACAGGGGATTTGTTTGAGACCCAGTACTTC. This sequence encodes CASSYIVGTGDLFETQYF.

This clone appeared once. The chain has TRBV28 and TRBJ1-2; TRBD1 matches at 7 bases. J lost 6 bases, V lost 5 bases, and 6 bases had no gene match. Germline CDR1 MDHEN, CDR2 SYDVKM. The CDR3 is 13 residues long. CDR3 amino acids: CASSETGDDGYTF. CDR3 sequence (DNA): TGTGCCAGCAGTGAAACAGGGGACGATGGCTACACCTTC.

This clone was seen just once. The rearrangement links TRBV4-3 to TRBJ1-2; 9 nucleotides match TRBD1. Germline CDR1 is LGHNA and CDR2 is YSLEER. The CDR3 has 18 residues. The J segment lost 3 bases and the V segment lost 3 bases, leaving 14 bases of the junction unmatched. CDR3 nucleotides: TGCGCCAGCAGCCAGCATTGGTCGGGACAGGGATTATACTATGGCTACACCTTC. This encodes CASSQHWSGQGLYYGYTF.

The rearrangement links TRBV20-1 to TRBJ1-6, with D unclear. The length of the CDR3 is 9 residues. The germline V gene encodes CDR1 DFQATT and CDR2 SNEGSKA (reference sequence). Trimming pared 8 bases from V and 9 bases from J, leaving 5 bases between. CDR3 amino acids: CSFGSPLHF. The CDR3 region has the DNA TGCAGTTTCGGTTCACCCCTCCACTTT.

This chain links TRBV15 with TRBJ2-2, with D possibly being TRBD2 (7 bases). Trimming left V 3 bases short and J 4 bases short, with 15 bases between. The CDR3 has 16 residues. Germline V gene lookup returns CDR1 LNHNV and CDR2 YYDKDF (reference sequence). CDR3 in amino acids: CATSRPRGAVTGELFF. DNA of the CDR3: TGTGCCACCAGCAGGCCCCGGGGGGCAGTCACCGGGGAGCTGTTTTTT.

The J gene is TRBJ2-1, the V gene TRBV10-1, with 7 bases identical to TRBD2. V was pared by 2 bases and J by 8 bases, with 6 bases of the junction left unmatched. The CDR3 has 14 residues. Germline V gene lookup returns CDR1 WNHNN and CDR2 SYGVQD (reference sequence). The CDR3 here is CASSERAGWHEQFF. The CDR3 DNA is TGCGCCAGCAGTGAGCGAGCGGGATGGCATGAGCAGTTCTTC.

CDR3 nucleotides: TGCGCCAGCAGCTTGGGACTAGCGGATACCTACGAGCAGTACTTC. Protein sequence: CASSLGLADTYEQYF. The chain links TRBV5-1 to TRBJ2-7; 9 bases are shared with TRBD2. CDR1 and CDR2 (germline): SGHRS, YFSETQ. The CDR3 contains 15 residues. The J segment lost 2 bases and the V segment lost 0 bases, leaving 3 bases of the junction unmatched.

This clone was counted only a few times. This sequence joins TRBV5-1 and TRBJ1-3; no firm D call. CDR3 length: 16 amino acids. Germline loops: CDR1 SGHRS, CDR2 YFSETQ. The germline V and J ends were trimmed by 2 bases and 0 bases, with 12 bases remaining between them. As DNA, the CDR3 is TGCGCCAGCAGCTTCGGAACTAGCCTCTCTGGAAACACCATATATTTT. It codes for CASSFGTSLSGNTIYF.

V is TRBV10-1 and J is TRBJ2-1, with a weak D call TRBD2 (5 bases). The CDR3 is made up of 14 amino acids. Per germline, CDR1 WNHNN and CDR2 SYGVQD (reference sequence). V lost 3 bases, J lost 7 bases, and 13 bases lay in between. CDR3: CASSETGIWNEQFF. DNA of the CDR3: TGCGCCAGCAGTGAAACCGGGATCTGGAATGAGCAGTTCTTC.

This clone appeared once. This chain connects TRBV7-8 to TRBJ1-1, with TRBD1 matching 8 bases. Unmatched junction bases numbered 7, after V lost 4 bases and J lost 3 bases. The CDR3 is 15 residues long. Germline values: CDR1 SGHVS, CDR2 FQNEAQ. The CDR3 DNA reads TGTGCCAGCAGCTACCGACTACAGGGGGACACTGAAGCTTTCTTT. The encoded protein is CASSYRLQGDTEAFF.

This clone has a single count. The chain joins TRBV6-1 to TRBJ2-7, with D possibly being TRBD2 (5 bases). The germline V gene encodes CDR1 MNHNS and CDR2 SASEGT. The CDR3 length is 16 residues. The V and J ends lost 6 bases and 0 bases respectively, with 18 bases between them. CDR3 amino acids: CASSEIGFGSSYEQYF. CDR3 in DNA: TGTGCCAGCAGCGAAATTGGGTTTGGGAGCTCCTACGAGCAGTACTTC.

V and J are TRBV29-1 and TRBJ2-7; 7 bases line up with TRBD2. V was pared by 4 bases and J by 1 base, with 10 bases of the junction left unmatched. CDR1 SQVTM and CDR2 ANQGSEA come from the germline V gene. CDR3 length equals 15 residues. CDR3: CSVAPRLAASYEQYF. The CDR3 region has the DNA TGCAGCGTTGCCCCCCGGCTAGCGGCTTCCTACGAGCAGTACTTC.

The chain has TRBV19 and TRBJ1-3, with a tentative D call TRBD1 (6 bases). Germline V gene lookup returns CDR1 LNHDA and CDR2 SQIVND (reference sequence). CDR3 size: 14 residues. The germline V and J ends were trimmed by 10 bases and 0 bases, with 13 bases remaining between them. The chain's CDR3 is CATATGSSGNTIYF. The CDR3 DNA reads TGTGCCACCGCGACAGGATCCTCTGGAAACACCATATATTTT.

This clone was seen only once. The chain has TRBV2 and TRBJ2-1; D might be TRBD2 (7 bases). The CDR3 has 13 amino acids. Germline V gene sequence: CDR1 SNHLY, CDR2 FYNNEI. V dropped 11 bases and J dropped 2 bases, with 13 bases sitting between them. CDR3 sequence reads: CAEKGGPYNEQFF. CDR3 DNA: TGTGCCGAGAAGGGGGGGCCCTACAATGAGCAGTTCTTC. Full variable domain (missing parts from reference TRBV2 and TRBJ2-1): EPEVTQTPSHQVTQMGQEVILRCVPISNHLYFYWYRQILGQKVEFLVSFYNNEISEKSEIFDDQFSVERPDGSNFTLKIRSTKLEDSAMYFCAEKGGPYNEQFFGPGTRLTVL.

This sequence joins TRBV7-2 and TRBJ2-7; the D gene is possibly TRBD2 (7 bases). This CDR3 spans 15 amino acids. The V end was cut by 6 bases, the J end by 2 bases, with 17 bases between. Germline CDR1 is SGHTA and CDR2 is FQGNSA. DNA for the CDR3: TGTGCCAGCAGTCAAGGGGGGGGTTTTCCCTACGAGCAGTACTTC. Encoded protein: CASSQGGGFPYEQYF.

The V call is TRBV4-1, the J call TRBJ2-7, with 8 bases that match TRBD2. The CDR3 covers 14 residues. Trimming cost V 2 bases and J 0 bases; bases outside gene matches: 0. Germline CDR1 is MGHRA and CDR2 is YSYEKL. DNA of the CDR3: TGCGCCAGCAGCCAACTAGCGGGCTCCTACGAGCAGTACTTC. This translates into CASSQLAGSYEQYF.

V gene TRBV4-2 combines with J gene TRBJ2-3, with 8 bases aligning to TRBD2. There are 18 residues in the CDR3. Germline V gene data show CDR1 as LGHNA and CDR2 as YNFKEQ. With V trimmed by 1 base and J by 0 bases, 9 bases remained unmatched. CDR3 DNA sequence: TGTGCCAGCAGCCAAGTCGGTCCGGGAGGGACAAGCACAGATACGCAGTATTTT. Its protein product is CASSQVGPGGTSTDTQYF.

The chain uses TRBV9 and TRBJ2-7, with TRBD2 identical over 7 bases. The trim removed 10 bases at V and 2 bases at J, leaving 12 bases unmatched. The CDR3 is 14 residues long. Germline V gene data show CDR1 as SGDLS and CDR2 as YYNGEE. CDR3 bases: TGTGCCCGGGATGGGGGGGAGTTAACCTACGAGCAGTACTTC. Its protein is CARDGGELTYEQYF.

The chain employs TRBV28 and TRBJ2-1; the match to TRBD2 covers 9 bases. V was clipped by 6 bases and J by 9 bases; unmatched bases: 9. CDR3 length equals 14 residues. Germline values: CDR1 MDHEN, CDR2 SYDVKM. CDR3 sequence (DNA): TGTGCCAGCAGATCTCGGCGGGAGGGTGGTGAGCAGTTCTTC. Amino acids: CASRSRREGGEQFF.

The CDR3 is CASSLEGLNPLEQYF. The CDR3 nucleotides read TGTGCCAGCAGCTTGGAGGGACTGAACCCCCTAGAGCAGTACTTC. This sequence joins TRBV5-5 and TRBJ2-7; D possibly corresponds to TRBD2 (6 bases). The V and J ends lost 0 bases and 7 bases respectively, with 17 bases between them. Looked up from germline, CDR1 is SGHKS and CDR2 is YYEKEE (reference sequence). CDR3 length: 15 amino acids.

This sequence joins TRBV28 and TRBJ2-7, with 8 bases fitting TRBD1. The CDR3 sequence is 17 residues long. J lost 0 bases, V lost 4 bases, and 11 bases had no gene match. CDR1 is MDHEN, CDR2 SYDVKM, per germline. This CDR3 reads CASSSGTGETSSYEQYF. CDR3 DNA: TGTGCCAGCAGTTCCGGGACAGGCGAAACAAGCTCCTACGAGCAGTACTTC.

J is TRBJ2-7 and V is TRBV24-1; TRBD2 matches 7 bases. CDR3 length: 12 amino acids. Germline values: CDR1 KGHDR, CDR2 SFDVKD. With 2 bases clipped from V and 7 bases from J, the junction kept 1 base outside the gene matches. CDR3: CATSDWGGEQYF. CDR3 in DNA: TGTGCCACCAGTGATTGGGGGGGTGAGCAGTACTTC.

The V and J genes are TRBV7-9 and TRBJ2-7; TRBD2 matches 12 bases. V gave up 4 bases and J gave up 7 bases; unmatched junction bases: 8. The CDR3 extends over 15 amino acids. Germline CDR1 reads SEHNR; CDR2 reads FQNEAQ (reference sequence). The CDR3 protein is CASSSGLAGWGEQYF. The CDR3 DNA sequence: TGTGCCAGCAGCTCAGGACTAGCGGGATGGGGGGAGCAGTACTTC. The variable domain in full, completed from reference TRBV7-9 and TRBJ2-7, reads DTGVSQNPRHKITKRGQNVTFRCDPISEHNRLYWYRQTLGQGPEFLTYFQNEAQLEKSRLLSDRFSAERPKGSFSTLEIQRTEQGDSAMYLCASSSGLAGWGEQYFGPGTRLTVT.

This sequence joins TRBV29-1 and TRBJ2-1, with 10 bases matching TRBD2. There are 14 residues in the CDR3. CDR1 is SQVTM and CDR2 is ANQGSEA in the germline V gene. The V and J ends lost 8 bases and 1 base, in that order; junction bases with no gene match: 5. The CDR3 nucleotides read TGCAGCATATCAGCGGGAGGGTCCTACAATGAGCAGTTCTTC. Protein: CSISAGGSYNEQFF.

The chain is built from TRBV9 and TRBJ1-6; D not certain. Trimming cost V 2 bases and J 11 bases, with 14 bases left between them. The CDR3 contains 14 residues. CDR1 is SGDLS and CDR2 is YYNGEE in the germline V gene. CDR3 in DNA: TGTGCCAGCAGCGTCGAACAAGACAAAACACCCCTCCACTTT. It translates to CASSVEQDKTPLHF.

The rearrangement uses TRBV14 and TRBJ2-7, with TRBD2 matching over 8 bases. V trimming: 0 bases; J trimming: 9 bases; junction bases outside the gene matches: 13. The length of the CDR3 is 16 residues. Germline V CDR1 and CDR2: SGHDN, FVKESK. The CDR3 sequence: CASSQEGQRGTFGQYF. The CDR3 DNA reads TGTGCCAGCAGCCAAGAGGGCCAGCGGGGGACTTTTGGGCAGTACTTC.

This clone was recorded once. The rearrangement uses TRBV10-3 and TRBJ2-1; D remains ambiguous. The CDR3 contains 12 residues. V dropped 6 bases and J dropped 8 bases, with 11 bases sitting between them. Per germline, CDR1 ENHRY and CDR2 SYGVKD. The CDR3 DNA reads as TGTGCCATCAGCACTGCCGCGGATGAGCAGTTCTTC. Translated, it gives CAISTAADEQFF.

The chain joins TRBV7-9 to TRBJ2-3, with D maybe TRBD2 (5 bases). Trimming removed 0 bases at V and 7 bases at J, with 14 bases between. From germline, CDR1 is SEHNR and CDR2 FQNEAQ (reference sequence). The CDR3 consists of 15 residues. The CDR3 DNA is TGTGCCAGCAGCTTAGCGGGAGAAAGGTTAAATACGCAGTATTTT. Protein sequence: CASSLAGERLNTQYF.